The clone carrying this T cell receptor (beta chain) was seen repeatedly, ten times or more. Its antigen is currently unknown. TCR beta CDR3 region amplification was performed from RNA transcripts. Initially, a first-round RT-PCR of the TCR CDR3 employed the HTBI primer set. TCRdb reprocessed the multiplex PCR reads via MiXCR and lists one record per CDR3 protein. The table includes over 700,000 distinct CDR3 sequences, around 38% detected once. The data stem from a study of T cells in Graves' hyperthyroidism and ophthalmopathy. The authors took PBMCs from 9.5 to 10 ml fresh peripheral blood. General study points: Clonotypes that were expanded in thyroid above 0.001 mostly appeared in blood too.

The sample consisted of blood. This clonotype originated in a man aged 18 to 30 with Graves' hyperthyroidism.

The CDR3 nucleotides read TGTGCCAGCAGCCCAAGTACTGAAGCTTTCTTT. Its translation: CASSPSTEAFF. The chain joins TRBV7-9 to TRBJ1-1; no definite D call. CDR3 length: 11 amino acids. Trimming pared 5 bases from V and 5 bases from J, leaving 6 bases between. Germline loops: CDR1 SEHNR, CDR2 FQNEAQ (reference sequence).